Shown below are 14 T cell receptor beta chains from a single sample sequenced in a study of T cells in Graves' hyperthyroidism and ophthalmopathy. RNA transcripts provided the source from which TCR beta CDR3 regions were amplified. RT-PCR in the first round (using the HTBI primer set) targeted the TCR CDR3. Each CDR3 protein is one row after TCRdb ran MiXCR on the multiplex PCR reads. The data show hundreds of thousands of distinct CDR3 sequences, 15% to 20% seen once. The sequenced sample was blood. Receptor source: a man aged 40-49 years with Graves' ophthalmopathy.

J is TRBJ1-1 and V is TRBV2; TRBD1 matches 8 bases. The trim removed 4 bases at V and 4 bases at J, leaving 8 bases unmatched. The CDR3 runs 15 residues. CDR1 is SNHLY, CDR2 FYNNEI, per germline. CDR3 nucleotides: TGTGCCAGCAGTGGAGAGACAGGGGTTGTCACTGAAGCTTTCTTT. Protein product: CASSGETGVVTEAFF.

This clonotype was recorded at least ten times. CDR3 protein: CASSEVGGIDGELFF. The CDR3 DNA sequence: TGTGCCAGCAGTGAGGTGGGCGGGATTGACGGGGAGCTGTTTTTT. The chain carries TRBV2 and TRBJ2-2, with a weak D call TRBD2 (6 bases). The CDR3 has 15 amino acids. Trimming left V 3 bases short and J 7 bases short, with 15 bases between. CDR1 is SNHLY, CDR2 FYNNEI, per germline.

This clonotype was counted at least ten times. The chain carries TRBV18 and TRBJ2-1, with a possible D match to TRBD2 (6 bases). The length of the CDR3 is 16 residues. The germline CDR1 and CDR2 sequences are KGHSH and LQKENI. Trimming took off 1 base at V and 4 bases at J, with 14 bases between the two ends. The CDR3 sequence: CASSPRGDGSYNEQFF. CDR3 coding DNA: TGTGCCAGCTCACCACGGGGGGACGGGTCATACAATGAGCAGTTCTTC.

The chain recombines TRBV6-2 or TRBV6-3 with TRBJ1-2; possibly TRBD1 for D (6 bases). V shed 7 bases and J shed 4 bases, with 13 bases lying between them. Germline V gene lookup returns CDR1 MNHEY and CDR2 SVGEGT. This CDR3 has 13 amino acids. CDR3 DNA sequence: TGTGCCAGCACAACCTCAGGGGTCTATGGCTACACCTTC. Its protein is CASTTSGVYGYTF.

V usage is TRBV20-1 and J usage is TRBJ2-5; the D gene is possibly TRBD2 (6 bases). The germline V gene has CDR1 DFQATT and CDR2 SNEGSKA (reference sequence). The CDR3 length is 12 residues. V lost 6 bases and J 4 bases, leaving 12 bases between the germline ends. The CDR3 nucleotides are TGCAGTGCGGGACTGCAGCGAGAGACCCAGTACTTC. Translating gives CSAGLQRETQYF.

V is TRBV7-3 and J is TRBJ1-1; tentatively, D is TRBD1 (5 bases). V shed 1 base and J shed 6 bases, with 15 bases lying between them. This CDR3 is built from 15 residues. Germline V gene data show CDR1 as SGHTA and CDR2 as FQGTGA. The CDR3 sequence is CASSLMGGSRAEAFF. The CDR3 coding sequence is TGTGCCAGCAGCTTAATGGGGGGAAGTCGCGCTGAAGCTTTCTTT.

There are a few counts of this clonotype. The J gene is TRBJ1-5, the V gene TRBV29-1; tentative D call: TRBD1 (6 bases). The CDR3 covers 16 residues. The V end was cut by 7 bases, the J end by 0 bases, with 19 bases between. The V gene's germline CDR1 is SQVTM and CDR2 ANQGSEA. The DNA for the CDR3 is TGCAGCGGCACCCGTCGGGGGCCAGATAGCAATCAGCCCCAGCATTTT. Translating gives CSGTRRGPDSNQPQHF.

This clonotype was seen at least ten times. The chain couples TRBV7-2 to TRBJ2-1; D gene ambiguous. Germline CDR1 and CDR2: SGHTA and FQGNSA. This CDR3 is 15 amino acids long. V was trimmed by 0 bases and J by 8 bases, leaving 14 bases between them. CDR3 amino acids: CASSLALNPIHEQFF. Written as DNA, the CDR3 is TGTGCCAGCAGCTTAGCGTTAAACCCTATCCATGAGCAGTTCTTC. Together with reference TRBV7-2 and TRBJ2-1, the CDR3 gives the full variable domain: GAGVSQSPSNKVTEKGKDVELRCDPISGHTALYWYRQSLGQGLEFLIYFQGNSAPDKSGLPSDRFSAERTGGSVSTLTIQRTQQEDSAVYLCASSLALNPIHEQFFGPGTRLTVL.

This rearrangement joins TRBV20-1 to TRBJ2-1; unclear D gene. The V and J ends lost 0 bases and 3 bases respectively, with 9 bases between them. This CDR3 is 14 amino acids long. The germline V gene encodes CDR1 DFQATT and CDR2 SNEGSKA (reference sequence). The CDR3 nucleotides are TGCAGTGCTAGAGATCGGGTCCACTACAATGAGCAGTTCTTC. Protein product: CSARDRVHYNEQFF.

The sample holds many counts of this clonotype. The V gene is TRBV11-1, the J gene TRBJ2-1, with D perhaps matching TRBD1 or TRBD2 (5 bases each). The CDR3 spans 15 residues. Trimming pared 4 bases from V and 7 bases from J, leaving 17 bases between. Germline CDR1 and CDR2: SGHAT and FQDESV (reference sequence). The CDR3 loop is CASSSGTLSNNEQFF. The CDR3 DNA reads as TGTGCCAGCAGCTCCGGGACCTTGAGTAATAATGAGCAGTTCTTC.

This clonotype came up many times. This chain connects TRBV11-3 to TRBJ2-3; 7 bases line up with TRBD1. Trimming cost V 5 bases and J 4 bases; bases outside gene matches: 9. The germline gives CDR1 SGHNT, CDR2 YENEEA. The CDR3 spans 15 residues. In DNA form, the CDR3 reads TGTGCCAGCAGCCCAACAGGGGAAAGGGCAGATACGCAGTATTTT. Translated: CASSPTGERADTQYF.

This clonotype has only one observation. The rearrangement uses TRBV9 and TRBJ2-7; tentative D call: TRBD2 (7 bases). The CDR3 consists of 16 residues. Trimming took 4 bases from V and 2 from J, leaving 19 bases between them. The germline V gene encodes CDR1 SGDLS and CDR2 YYNGEE. The CDR3 DNA sequence: TGTGCCAGCAGCCCTGGGACCCGAGGGGGGGCCTACGAGCAGTACTTC. Translated: CASSPGTRGGAYEQYF.

In its sample, this clonotype was seen many times. V gene TRBV7-8 combines with J gene TRBJ2-1, with 7 bases that match TRBD2. CDR1 SGHVS and CDR2 FQNEAQ come from the germline V gene. The ends lost 5 bases at V and 10 bases at J; junction bases unmatched: 11. CDR3 size: 14 residues. The CDR3 here is CASSSRGLIQEQFF. DNA for the CDR3: TGTGCCAGCAGCAGTAGGGGACTAATACAGGAGCAGTTCTTC.

This chain joins TRBV18 and TRBJ2-3; TRBD1 agrees at 8 bases. The trim removed 3 bases at V and 2 bases at J, leaving 10 bases unmatched. Per the germline V gene, CDR1 is KGHSH and CDR2 is LQKENI. This CDR3 contains 17 residues. CDR3 sequence: CASSPGAGGPHTDTQYF. The DNA of the CDR3 is TGTGCCAGCTCACCCGGGGCAGGGGGCCCCCACACAGATACGCAGTATTTT.